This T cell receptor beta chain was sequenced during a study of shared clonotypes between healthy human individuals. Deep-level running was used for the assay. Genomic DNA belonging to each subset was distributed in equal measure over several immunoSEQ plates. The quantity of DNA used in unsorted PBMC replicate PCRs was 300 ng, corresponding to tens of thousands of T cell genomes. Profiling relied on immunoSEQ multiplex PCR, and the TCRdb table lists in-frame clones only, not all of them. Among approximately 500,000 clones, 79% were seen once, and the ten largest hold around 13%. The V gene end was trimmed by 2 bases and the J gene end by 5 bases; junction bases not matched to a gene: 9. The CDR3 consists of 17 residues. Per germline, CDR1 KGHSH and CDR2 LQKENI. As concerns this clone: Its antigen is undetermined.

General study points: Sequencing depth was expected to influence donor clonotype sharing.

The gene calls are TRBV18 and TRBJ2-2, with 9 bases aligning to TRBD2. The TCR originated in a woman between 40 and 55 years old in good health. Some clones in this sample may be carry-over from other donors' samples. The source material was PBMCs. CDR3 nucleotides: TGTGCCAGCTCACCATCTATCGGCGGGAGGGGAACCGGGGAGCTGTTTTTT. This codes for CASSPSIGGRGTGELFF.